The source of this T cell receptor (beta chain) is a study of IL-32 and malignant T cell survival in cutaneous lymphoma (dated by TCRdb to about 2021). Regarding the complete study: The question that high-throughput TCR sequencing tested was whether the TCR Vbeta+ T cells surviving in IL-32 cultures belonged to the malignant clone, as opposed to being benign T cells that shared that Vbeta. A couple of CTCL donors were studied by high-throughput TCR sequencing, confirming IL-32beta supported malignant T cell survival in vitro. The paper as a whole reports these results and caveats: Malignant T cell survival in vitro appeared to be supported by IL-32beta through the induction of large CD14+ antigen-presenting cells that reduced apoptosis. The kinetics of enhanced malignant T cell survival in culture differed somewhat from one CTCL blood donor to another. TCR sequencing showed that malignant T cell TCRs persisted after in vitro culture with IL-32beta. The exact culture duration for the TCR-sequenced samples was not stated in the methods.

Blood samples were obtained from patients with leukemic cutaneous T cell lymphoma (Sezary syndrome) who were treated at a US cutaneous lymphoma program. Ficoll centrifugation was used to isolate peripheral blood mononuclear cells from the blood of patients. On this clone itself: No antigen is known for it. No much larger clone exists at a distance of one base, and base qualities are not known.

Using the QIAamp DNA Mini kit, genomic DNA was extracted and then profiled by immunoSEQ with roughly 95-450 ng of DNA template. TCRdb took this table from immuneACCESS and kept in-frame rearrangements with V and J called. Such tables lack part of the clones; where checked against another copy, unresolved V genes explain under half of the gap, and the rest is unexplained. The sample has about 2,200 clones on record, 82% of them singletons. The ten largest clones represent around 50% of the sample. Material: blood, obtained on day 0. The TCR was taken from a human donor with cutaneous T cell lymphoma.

In nucleotides, the sequence is TGTGCCAGCAGCTTGGGTCAGCCCGCCTATAATTCACCCCTCCACTTT. Its protein product is CASSLGQPAYNSPLHF. The rearranged segments are TRBV11-3 and TRBJ1-6; the D gene assignment is ambiguous. CDR1 SGHNT and CDR2 YENEEA were looked up in the germline V gene. The germline ends are 11 bases apart after V is trimmed by 3 bases and J by 2 bases. There are 16 amino acids in the CDR3, from cysteine to phenylalanine inclusive. Just the 48-base CDR3 DNA is kept, in frame starting at base 1.